The rows below give T cell receptor beta chains drawn from one sample of a study of CD8 T cells in ankylosing spondylitis. TCRdb re-derived calls from the 5' RACE reads in MiXCR, one entry per CDR3 protein. The table lists fewer than 250,000 distinct CDR3 sequences, roughly a third of them singletons, with around 4.2% in the top ten. The sample taken for sequencing was blood, either unsorted or a sorted T cell fraction (not recorded which). These receptors were taken from a male donor with ankylosing spondylitis or in good health (not recorded which). Each CDR3 is given with its conserved first and last residue. A D gene is named only where the DNA matches it firmly. Only some rows state a clone size, as once, few, many or a class for expanded clones.

NA	TRBV11-1	few	TRBJ2-6	CASSFNSGTEVSGANVLTF	TGTGCCAGCAGTTTTAATTCCGGGACGGAAGTCTCTGGGGCCAACGTCCTGACTTTC
NA	TRBV12-3/TRBV12-4	NA	TRBJ2-7	CASSLVPNLYEQYF	TGTGCCAGCAGTTTGGTCCCGAACCTCTACGAGCAGTACTTC
NA	TRBV27	few	TRBJ2-1	CASSSRTGSSYNEQFF	TGTGCCAGCAGTTCCCGTACGGGCAGCTCCTACAATGAGCAGTTCTTC
NA	TRBV20-1	NA	TRBJ2-1	CSARGGDGNSYNEQFF	TGCAGTGCTAGAGGGGGCGACGGAAACTCCTACAATGAGCAGTTCTTC
TRBD2	TRBV4-2	few	TRBJ2-5	CASSQGLGGGAETQYF	TGTGCCAGCAGCCAAGGTTTGGGCGGGGGGGCAGAGACCCAGTACTTC
TRBD2	TRBV20-1	NA	TRBJ2-3	CSAEGGLVDRTDTQYF	TGCAGTGCTGAGGGGGGACTAGTAGATCGCACAGATACGCAGTATTTT
NA	TRBV20-1	NA	TRBJ2-2	CSAPGQSPETGELFF	TGCAGTGCTCCCGGACAGTCCCCAGAGACCGGGGAGCTGTTTTTT
NA	TRBV13	NA	TRBJ2-5	CASSLRNRADKYF	TGTGCCAGCAGCTTAAGAAACCGGGCAGATAAGTACTTC
NA	TRBV12-3/TRBV12-4	few	TRBJ1-5	CASRRQGNQPQHF	TGTGCCAGCAGAAGACAGGGCAATCAGCCCCAGCATTTT
NA	TRBV12-3/TRBV12-4	few	TRBJ2-3	CASSLRIGGLTDTQYF	TGTGCCAGCAGTTTGAGGATCGGGGGACTTACAGATACGCAGTATTTT
NA	TRBV12-3/TRBV12-4	NA	TRBJ2-5	CASSIDSPETQYF	TGTGCCAGCAGTATCGACAGCCCAGAGACCCAGTACTTC
NA	TRBV20-1	NA	TRBJ2-2	CSARFQLDVELFF	TGCAGTGCTAGGTTTCAGCTAGATGTAGAGCTGTTTTTT
NA	TRBV12-3/TRBV12-4	NA	TRBJ1-5	CASSLAGRANQPQHF	TGTGCCAGCAGTTTAGCGGGCAGGGCCAATCAGCCCCAGCATTTT
NA	TRBV15	few	TRBJ2-2	CATSTPSASFTGELFF	TGTGCCACCAGCACGCCTTCGGCGTCCTTCACCGGGGAGCTGTTTTTT
NA	TRBV15	NA	TRBJ2-5	CATSRGEDIRETQYF	TGTGCCACCAGCAGAGGGGAGGACATCCGAGAGACCCAGTACTTC
NA	TRBV12-3/TRBV12-4	NA	TRBJ2-7	CASSLTTSYYEQYF	TGTGCCAGCAGTTTAACAACTAGCTACTACGAGCAGTACTTC
NA	TRBV27	few	TRBJ2-3	CASSFGYGGGTDTQYF	TGTGCCAGCAGTTTCGGGTATGGCGGGGGCACAGATACGCAGTATTTT
NA	TRBV27	NA	TRBJ2-1	CASSLTGASSYNEQFF	TGTGCCAGCAGTTTAACGGGGGCAAGCTCCTACAATGAGCAGTTCTTC
TRBD2	TRBV28	once	TRBJ2-1	CASSRGVRIQGQFF	TGTGCCAGCAGCCGGGGGGTGCGGATACAAGGGCAGTTCTTC
TRBD2	TRBV20-1	NA	TRBJ2-7	CSARLAGGYNPYEQYF	TGCAGTGCTCGACTAGCGGGGGGGTACAACCCCTACGAGCAGTACTTC